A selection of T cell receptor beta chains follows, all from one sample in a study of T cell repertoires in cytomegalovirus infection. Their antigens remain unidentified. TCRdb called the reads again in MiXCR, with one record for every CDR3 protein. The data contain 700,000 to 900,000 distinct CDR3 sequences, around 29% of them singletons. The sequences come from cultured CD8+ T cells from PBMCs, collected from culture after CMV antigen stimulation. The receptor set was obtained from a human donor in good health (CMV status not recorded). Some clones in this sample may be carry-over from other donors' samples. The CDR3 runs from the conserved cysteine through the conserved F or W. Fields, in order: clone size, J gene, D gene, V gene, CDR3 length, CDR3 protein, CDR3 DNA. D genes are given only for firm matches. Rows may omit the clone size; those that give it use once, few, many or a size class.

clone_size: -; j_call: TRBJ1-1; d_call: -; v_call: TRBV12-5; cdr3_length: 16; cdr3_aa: CASGFGSEGRNTEAFF; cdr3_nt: TGTGCTAGTGGTTTCGGGTCTGAAGGGAGGAACACTGAAGCTTTCTTT
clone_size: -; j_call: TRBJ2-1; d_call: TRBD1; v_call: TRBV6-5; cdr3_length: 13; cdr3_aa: CASSYGTGGEQFF; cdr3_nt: TGTGCCAGCAGTTACGGGACAGGGGGTGAGCAGTTCTTC
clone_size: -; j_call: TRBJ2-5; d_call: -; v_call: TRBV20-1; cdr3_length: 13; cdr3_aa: CSARVGVGETQYF; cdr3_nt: TGCAGTGCTAGGGTAGGGGTTGGAGAGACCCAGTACTTC
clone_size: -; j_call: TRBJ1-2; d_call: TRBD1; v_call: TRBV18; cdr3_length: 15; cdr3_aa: CASSPPGQGVDGYTF; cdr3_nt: TGTGCCAGCTCACCGCCGGGACAGGGGGTTGATGGCTACACCTTC
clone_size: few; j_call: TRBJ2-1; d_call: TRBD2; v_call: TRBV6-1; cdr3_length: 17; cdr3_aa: CASSEVGLGGKINEQFF; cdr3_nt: TGTGCCAGCAGTGAAGTGGGGTTGGGGGGGAAGATAAATGAGCAGTTCTTC
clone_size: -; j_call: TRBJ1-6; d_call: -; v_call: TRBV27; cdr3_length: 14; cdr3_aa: CASSLSYSNSPLHF; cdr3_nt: TGTGCCAGCAGTTTAAGTTACTCTAATTCACCCCTCCACTTT
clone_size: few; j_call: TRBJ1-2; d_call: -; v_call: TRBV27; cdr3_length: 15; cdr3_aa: CASSPRWQREHGYTF; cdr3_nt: TGTGCCAGCAGTCCCCGGTGGCAGCGGGAGCATGGCTACACCTTC
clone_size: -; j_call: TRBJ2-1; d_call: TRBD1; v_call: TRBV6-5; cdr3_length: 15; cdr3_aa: CASIPGQGAIREQFF; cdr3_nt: TGTGCCAGCATTCCCGGACAGGGGGCGATTCGTGAGCAGTTCTTC
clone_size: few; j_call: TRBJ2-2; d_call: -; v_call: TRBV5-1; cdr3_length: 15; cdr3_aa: CASSLGPMDTGELFF; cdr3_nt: TGCGCCAGCAGCTTGGGACCGATGGATACCGGGGAGCTGTTTTTT
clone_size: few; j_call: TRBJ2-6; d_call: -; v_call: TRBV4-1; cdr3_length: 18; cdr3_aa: CASSQESSAGSGANVLTF; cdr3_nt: TGCGCCAGCAGCCAAGAAAGCTCCGCGGGTTCTGGGGCCAACGTCCTGACTTTC
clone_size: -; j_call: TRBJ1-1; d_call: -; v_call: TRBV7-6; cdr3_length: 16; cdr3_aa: CASSSQGGASFTEAFF; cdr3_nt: TGTGCCAGCAGCTCGCAGGGCGGGGCCAGTTTCACTGAAGCTTTCTTT
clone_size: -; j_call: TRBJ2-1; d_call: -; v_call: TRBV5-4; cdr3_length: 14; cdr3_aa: CASRMEVGNNEQFF; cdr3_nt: TGTGCCAGCAGGATGGAGGTGGGGAACAATGAGCAGTTCTTC
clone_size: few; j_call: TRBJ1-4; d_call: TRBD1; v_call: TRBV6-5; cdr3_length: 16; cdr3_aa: CASSYTQGETNEKLFF; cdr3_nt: TGTGCCAGCAGTTACACACAGGGGGAAACTAATGAAAAACTGTTTTTT
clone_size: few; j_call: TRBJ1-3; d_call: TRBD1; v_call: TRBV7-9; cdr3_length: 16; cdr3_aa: CASSLLEGAFGNTIYF; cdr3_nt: TGTGCCAGCAGCTTATTGGAGGGGGCGTTTGGAAACACCATATATTTT
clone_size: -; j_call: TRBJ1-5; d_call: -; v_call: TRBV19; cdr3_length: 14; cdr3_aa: CASAWAGTEQPQHF; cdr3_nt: TGTGCCAGTGCCTGGGCAGGGACGGAACAGCCCCAGCATTTT
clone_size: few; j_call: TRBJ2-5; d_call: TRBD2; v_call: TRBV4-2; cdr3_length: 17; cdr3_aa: CASSRVSTSGYQETQYF; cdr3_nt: TGTGCCAGCAGCCGTGTTTCGACTAGCGGGTACCAAGAGACCCAGTACTTC
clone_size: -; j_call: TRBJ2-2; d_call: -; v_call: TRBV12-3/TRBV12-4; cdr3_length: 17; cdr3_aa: CASSPSSGSVKTGELFF; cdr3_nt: TGTGCCAGCAGCCCGTCGTCGGGGAGCGTGAAGACCGGGGAGCTGTTTTTT
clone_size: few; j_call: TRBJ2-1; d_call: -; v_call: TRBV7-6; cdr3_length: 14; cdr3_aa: CASSSLPPYNEQFF; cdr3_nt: TGTGCTAGCAGCTCTTTACCCCCATACAATGAGCAGTTCTTC
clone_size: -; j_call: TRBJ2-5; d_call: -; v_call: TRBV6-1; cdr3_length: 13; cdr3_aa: CASTPRGEETQYF; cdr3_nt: TGTGCCAGCACACCCCGGGGCGAGGAGACCCAGTACTTC
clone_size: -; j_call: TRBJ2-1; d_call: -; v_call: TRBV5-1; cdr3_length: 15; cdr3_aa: CASSLTGGSSNEQFF; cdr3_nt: TGCGCCAGCAGCTTAACGGGGGGCTCTTCCAATGAGCAGTTCTTC
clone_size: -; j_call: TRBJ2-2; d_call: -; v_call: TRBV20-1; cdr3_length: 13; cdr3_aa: CSARDMETGELFF; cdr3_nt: TGCAGTGCTAGAGACATGGAGACCGGGGAGCTGTTTTTT
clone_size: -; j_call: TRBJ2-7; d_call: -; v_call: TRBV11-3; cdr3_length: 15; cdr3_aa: CASSLGDGGTYEQYF; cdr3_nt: TGTGCCAGCAGCTTGGGGGACGGGGGAACCTACGAGCAGTACTTC
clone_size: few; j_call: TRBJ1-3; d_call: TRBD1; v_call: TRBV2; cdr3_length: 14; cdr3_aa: CASRNRGPGNTIYF; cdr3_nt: TGTGCCAGTCGGAACAGGGGGCCTGGAAACACCATATATTTT
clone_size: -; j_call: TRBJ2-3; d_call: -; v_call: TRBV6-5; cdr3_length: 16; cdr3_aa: CASSYQGLTVADTQYF; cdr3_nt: TGTGCCAGCAGTTACCAGGGACTGACTGTAGCAGATACGCAGTATTTT
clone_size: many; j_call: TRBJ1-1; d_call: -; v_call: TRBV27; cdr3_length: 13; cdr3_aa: CASSAGFITEAFF; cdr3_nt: TGTGCCAGCAGTGCGGGATTTATAACTGAAGCTTTCTTT
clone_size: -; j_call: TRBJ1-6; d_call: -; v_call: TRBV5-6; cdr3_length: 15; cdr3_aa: CASSPGSSRNSPLHF; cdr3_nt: TGTGCCAGCAGCCCAGGGAGTTCCCGGAATTCACCCCTCCACTTT
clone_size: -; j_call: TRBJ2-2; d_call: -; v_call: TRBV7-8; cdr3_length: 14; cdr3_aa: CASSLLKPTGELFF; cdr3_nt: TGTGCCAGCAGCTTATTAAAGCCCACCGGGGAGCTGTTTTTT
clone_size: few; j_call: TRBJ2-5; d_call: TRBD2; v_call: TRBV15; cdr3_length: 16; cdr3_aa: CATSRELAGVPETQYF; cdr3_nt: TGTGCCACCAGCAGAGAACTAGCGGGGGTCCCGGAGACCCAGTACTTC
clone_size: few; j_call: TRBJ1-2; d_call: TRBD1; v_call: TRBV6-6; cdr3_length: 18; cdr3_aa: CASTKEGTAVSLSYGYTF; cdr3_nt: TGTGCCAGCACCAAAGAAGGGACAGCAGTCTCCCTTTCCTATGGCTACACCTTC
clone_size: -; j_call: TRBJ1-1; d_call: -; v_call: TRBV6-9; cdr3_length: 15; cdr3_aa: CASAARGITNTEAFF; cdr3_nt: TGTGCCAGTGCGGCCAGGGGAATTACGAACACTGAAGCTTTCTTT
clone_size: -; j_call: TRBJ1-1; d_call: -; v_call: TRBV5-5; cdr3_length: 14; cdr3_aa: CASSLEGFDTEAFF; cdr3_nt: TGTGCCAGCAGCTTGGAGGGGTTTGACACTGAAGCTTTCTTT
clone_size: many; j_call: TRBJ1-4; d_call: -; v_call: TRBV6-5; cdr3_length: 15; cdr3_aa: CASSYSGQRGEKLFF; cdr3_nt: TGTGCCAGCAGTTACTCCGGACAGCGCGGGGAAAAACTGTTTTTT
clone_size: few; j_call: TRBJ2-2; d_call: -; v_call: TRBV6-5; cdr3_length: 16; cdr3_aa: CASSPSSRPNTGELFF; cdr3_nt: TGTGCCAGCAGCCCCAGTTCTCGTCCGAACACCGGGGAGCTGTTTTTT
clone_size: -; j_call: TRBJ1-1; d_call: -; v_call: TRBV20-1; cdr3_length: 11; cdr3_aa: CSAPSGTEAFF; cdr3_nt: TGCAGTGCTCCCTCCGGGACTGAAGCTTTCTTT
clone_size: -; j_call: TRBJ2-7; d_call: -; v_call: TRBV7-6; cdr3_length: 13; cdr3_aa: CASSLVQSYEQYF; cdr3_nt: TGTGCCAGCAGCTTGGTCCAATCCTACGAGCAGTACTTC
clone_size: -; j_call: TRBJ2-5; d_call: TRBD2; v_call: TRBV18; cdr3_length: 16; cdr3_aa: CASSSTAGGFQETQYF; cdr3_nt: TGTGCCAGCTCATCTACAGCGGGGGGGTTCCAAGAGACCCAGTACTTC
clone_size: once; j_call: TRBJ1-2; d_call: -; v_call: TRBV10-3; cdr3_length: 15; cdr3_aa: CAIRAETNFYGGYTF; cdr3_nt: TGTGCCATCAGGGCCGAAACGAACTTTTATGGAGGCTACACCTTC
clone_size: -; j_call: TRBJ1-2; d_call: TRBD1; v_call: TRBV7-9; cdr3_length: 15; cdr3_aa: CASSRGQANDYGYTF; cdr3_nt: TGTGCCAGCAGCCGCGGACAGGCCAATGACTATGGCTACACCTTC
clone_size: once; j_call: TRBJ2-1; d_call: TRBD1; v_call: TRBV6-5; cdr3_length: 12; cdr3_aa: CASTRGQGKQFF; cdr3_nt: TGTGCCAGCACCAGAGGACAGGGCAAGCAGTTCTTC
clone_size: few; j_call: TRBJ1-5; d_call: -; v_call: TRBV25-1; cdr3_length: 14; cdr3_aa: CASSEVGEFQPQHF; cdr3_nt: TGTGCCAGCAGTGAGGTGGGGGAGTTTCAGCCCCAGCATTTT
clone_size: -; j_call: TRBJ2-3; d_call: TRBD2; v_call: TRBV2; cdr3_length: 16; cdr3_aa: CASSGLRLASTDTQYF; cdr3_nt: TGTGCCAGCAGTGGGCTGAGACTAGCGAGCACAGATACGCAGTATTTT
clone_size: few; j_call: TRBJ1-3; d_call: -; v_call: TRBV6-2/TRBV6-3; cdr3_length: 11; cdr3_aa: CASTAGNTIYF; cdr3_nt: TGTGCCAGCACTGCCGGAAACACCATATATTTT
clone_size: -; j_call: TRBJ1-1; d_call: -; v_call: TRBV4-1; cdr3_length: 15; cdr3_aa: CASSQGATKNTEAFF; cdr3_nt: TGCGCCAGCAGCCAAGGGGCCACGAAGAACACTGAAGCTTTCTTT
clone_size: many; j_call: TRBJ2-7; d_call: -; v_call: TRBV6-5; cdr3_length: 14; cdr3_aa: CASSYRGGGVEQYF; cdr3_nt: TGTGCCAGCAGTTACAGAGGGGGGGGAGTCGAGCAGTACTTC
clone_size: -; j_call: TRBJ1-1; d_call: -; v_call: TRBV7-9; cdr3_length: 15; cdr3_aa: CASSLFIQGGTEAFF; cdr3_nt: TGTGCCAGCAGCTTATTTATCCAGGGCGGGACTGAAGCTTTCTTT
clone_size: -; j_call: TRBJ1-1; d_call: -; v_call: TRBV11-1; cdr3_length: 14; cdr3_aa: CASSLQFPNTEAFF; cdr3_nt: TGTGCCAGCAGCTTGCAGTTTCCGAACACTGAAGCTTTCTTT
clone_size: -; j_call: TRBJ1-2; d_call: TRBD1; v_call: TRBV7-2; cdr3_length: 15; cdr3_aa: CASSAPGTGNYGYTF; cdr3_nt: TGTGCCAGCAGCGCCCCCGGGACAGGGAACTATGGCTACACCTTC
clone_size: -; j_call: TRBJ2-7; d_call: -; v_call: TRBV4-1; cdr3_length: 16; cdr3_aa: CASSQDLGQTFYEQYF; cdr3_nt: TGCGCCAGCAGCCAAGATTTAGGTCAGACGTTCTACGAGCAGTACTTC
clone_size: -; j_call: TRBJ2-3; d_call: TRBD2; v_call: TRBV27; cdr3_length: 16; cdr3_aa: CASSFYSGGFTDTQYF; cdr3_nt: TGTGCCAGCAGTTTCTATTCGGGGGGGTTCACAGATACGCAGTATTTT
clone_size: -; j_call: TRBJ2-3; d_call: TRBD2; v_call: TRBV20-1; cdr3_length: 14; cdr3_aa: CSARRLAGRDTQYF; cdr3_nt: TGCAGTGCTAGGCGACTAGCGGGACGAGATACGCAGTATTTT
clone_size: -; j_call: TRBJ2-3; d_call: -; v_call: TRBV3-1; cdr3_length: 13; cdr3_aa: CASSRSSSDTQYF; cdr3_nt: TGTGCCAGCAGCCGGAGTTCCTCAGATACGCAGTATTTT
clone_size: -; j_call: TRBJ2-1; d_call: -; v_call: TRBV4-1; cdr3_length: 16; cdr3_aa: CASSQGVASQNNEQFF; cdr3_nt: TGCGCCAGCAGCCAAGGGGTGGCTAGTCAAAACAATGAGCAGTTCTTC
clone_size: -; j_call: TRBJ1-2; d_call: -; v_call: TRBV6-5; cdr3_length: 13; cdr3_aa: CASSYSIGRGYTF; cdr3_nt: TGTGCCAGCAGTTACTCGATCGGTCGTGGCTACACCTTC
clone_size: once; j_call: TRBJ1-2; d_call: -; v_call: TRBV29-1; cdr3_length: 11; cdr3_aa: CSVETGYGYTF; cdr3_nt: TGCAGCGTTGAGACCGGGTATGGCTACACCTTC
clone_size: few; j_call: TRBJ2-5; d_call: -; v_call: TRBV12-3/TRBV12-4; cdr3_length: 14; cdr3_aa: CASSFGGGAATQYF; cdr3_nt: TGTGCCAGCAGTTTCGGAGGGGGGGCCGCGACCCAGTACTTC
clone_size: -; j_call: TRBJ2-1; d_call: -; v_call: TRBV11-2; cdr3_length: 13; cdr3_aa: CASSSHGDDEQFF; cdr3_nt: TGTGCCAGCAGCTCCCACGGGGACGATGAGCAGTTCTTC
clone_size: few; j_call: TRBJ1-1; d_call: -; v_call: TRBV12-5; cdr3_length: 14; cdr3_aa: CASGFTGGYTEAFF; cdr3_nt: TGTGCTAGTGGTTTCACAGGCGGGTACACTGAAGCTTTCTTT
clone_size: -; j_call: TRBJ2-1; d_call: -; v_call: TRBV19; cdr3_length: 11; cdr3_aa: CASSITGEQFF; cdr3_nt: TGTGCCAGTAGTATAACGGGGGAGCAGTTCTTC
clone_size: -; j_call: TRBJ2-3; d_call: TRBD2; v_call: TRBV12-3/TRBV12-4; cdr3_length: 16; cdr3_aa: CASSPASSGFTDTQYF; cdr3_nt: TGTGCCAGCAGCCCTGCCTCTAGCGGGTTCACAGATACGCAGTATTTT